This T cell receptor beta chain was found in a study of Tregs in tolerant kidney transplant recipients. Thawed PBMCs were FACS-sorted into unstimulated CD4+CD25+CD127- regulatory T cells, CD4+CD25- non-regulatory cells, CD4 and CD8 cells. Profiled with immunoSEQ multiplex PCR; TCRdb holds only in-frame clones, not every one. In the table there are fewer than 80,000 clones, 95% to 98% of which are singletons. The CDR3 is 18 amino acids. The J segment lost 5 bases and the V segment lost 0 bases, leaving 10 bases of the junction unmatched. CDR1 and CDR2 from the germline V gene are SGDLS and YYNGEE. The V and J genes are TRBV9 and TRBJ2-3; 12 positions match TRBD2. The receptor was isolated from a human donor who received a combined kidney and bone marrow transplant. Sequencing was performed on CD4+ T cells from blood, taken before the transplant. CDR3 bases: TGTGCCAGCAGCGTAGGCCCTAGCGGGGGGGCCGGTCGAGATACGCAGTATTTT. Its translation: CASSVGPSGGAGRDTQYF.